Sequencing of this T cell receptor (beta chain) was carried out in a study of cytomegalovirus exposure and HLA in healthy donors (dated by TCRdb to about 2017). Regarding the research as a whole: According to an earlier analysis of a few hundred of the donors, about 179 million T cells yielded 90 million to 130 million unique TCR beta sequences and 250 to 350 Gb of sequence data. A later analysis re-analyzed previously published TCR beta repertoires from 550 to 700 donors and added high-resolution HLA genotyping to study TCR occurrence patterns. The later analysis used no new phenotypic data to find candidate immune exposures, relying instead on TCR beta sequences and their occurrence across donors. Every repertoire in the discovery cohort had been generated on one and the same sequencing platform. Donor age, sex, ethnicity and CMV serostatus were compiled alongside the repertoire data. The study profiled the T cell repertoires of some 610 subjects by immunosequencing and related them to cytomegalovirus serostatus. The genetic ancestry cluster associated with self-reported Caucasian donors included around 76% of the roughly 360 genotyped donors. To decide whether each TCR beta V gene segment behaved as functional or pseudogenic, an earlier analysis of several hundred of the donors relied on high-throughput TCR beta sequencing. In addition to the first cohort of 666 subjects, a separate validation cohort of under 150 different subjects was used. An early release covering about 600 HLA-typed donors comprised about 300 gigabases of sequencing data and roughly 85 million unique TCR sequences. Because of strong linkage in the cohort, roughly five DR-DQ haplotypes were treated as single units for association and clustering. Typing coverage varied by locus: roughly 620-630 donors for A, B, C, DRB1 and DQB1; roughly 560 for DQA1; 600 to 610 for DPA1; around 490 for DPB1. HLA typing covered class I and class II loci at four-digit resolution. The study was designed to test whether signatures of past pathogen exposure could be identified by cataloging public T cell receptors. On average, about 200,000 unique TCR beta nucleotide sequences were sequenced per donor among several hundred genotyped donors of the cohort, with about 17% of those sequences being non-productive. The study combined high-throughput TCR immunosequencing, statistical association of individual TCRs with disease status, and machine learning to predict cytomegalovirus infection status. Genome-wide SNP genotypes for about 60% of the 666 donors were used in a later genetic analysis, which treated that subset as a discovery cohort.

Study-wide conclusions, independent of this receptor: According to the authors, the approach could potentially be generalized to other disease states and immunological phenotypes. In a later analysis, HLA-associated TCR beta chains showed more clonal expansion and lower generation probabilities than non-associated chains that were equally common. Presence/absence analyses assumed roughly uniform sequencing depth across donors, an assumption that may not hold. In a later analysis, several top co-occurrence clusters were reported to appear linked to parvovirus B19, influenza, CMV and Epstein-Barr virus. In a later analysis, most CMV-associated TCR beta chains were found to appear HLA-restricted, with HLA associations seemingly driven largely by CMV exposure. For the cohort, immune exposure information was limited to CMV serostatus. Specific HLA alleles were associated with 16,951 TCR beta sequences at a false discovery rate of 0.05 in a later analysis. Cytomegalovirus status was reported to be diagnosed by the classifier with high specificity and sensitivity in both the original and validation cohorts. Because HLA typing was unavailable for some donors at each locus, only the typed subset was used in association tests. Most TCR sequences were seen in very few donors, while some public TCRs were found in many individuals. According to a later analysis, TCR association rates differed among HLA loci, with DRB1 alleles showing the most associated TCRs and HLA-C alleles showing the fewest. In vitro tests confirmed that a few of the cytomegalovirus-associated TCR beta chains recognize cytomegalovirus antigens. When HLA alleles, especially DR and DQ, strongly co-occurred, TCR associations were difficult to assign to individual alleles. In a later genetic analysis, fewer N-insertions in productive TCRs were reported among donors in an Asian-associated ancestry cluster than the approximately 710-donor mean. The study listed 150 to 200 TCR beta chains as associated with cytomegalovirus. Only TCR beta chains were sequenced in this cohort, and the absence of alpha or paired-chain data limited detectable features. Because counts were too low, 15 to 20 rarely observed V segments, including chromosome 9 orphons, were excluded from the earlier analysis of 500 to 700 of the donors. A cluster of highly shared sequence variants was judged likely to represent a technical artifact of the sequencing pipeline. In a later genetic analysis, a missense DCLRE1C variant was associated with V-gene and J-gene trimming of TCR beta chains, and the association was replicated in an independent cohort. Some IMGT-functional V segments, including TRBV6-2 and TRBV6-3, could not be distinguished by the 87-base-pair reads and were therefore excluded. A further reported finding was that TCR beta sequences accurately predicted the HLA-A and HLA-B alleles for most subjects in the first cohort. Correlated functional status among segregating V segments might reflect linkage disequilibrium, but an unknown experimental factor could not be ruled out. An earlier analysis of 587 of the donors showed that most TCR beta V segments appeared in productive rearrangements either about 87% or about 30% of the time, which broadly matched IMGT annotations.

CDR1 and CDR2, per the germline V gene (reference sequence), are MNHEY and SMNVEV. The CDR3 has 16 amino acids, counting the end cysteine and phenylalanine. Here the CDR3 DNA is all that survives: 48 bases in frame from base 1. Trimming takes 6 bases from V and 0 bases from J, and the germline ends sit 12 bases apart. In total, 500 to 700 healthy bone marrow donors made up the cohort. At the time of sampling, every cohort member was nominally healthy, though immune exposures that went unrecorded were likely present. The donor was CMV seronegative and belonged to the group of 352 seronegative cohort members. Each donor provided a peripheral blood sample, and peripheral blood mononuclear cells were used for TCR beta sequencing. The Qiagen DNeasy Blood Extraction Kit was used to extract genomic DNA from the blood cell samples. Comments on this clone: Its binding antigen is unknown. No clone much larger than this one lies a single base away; base qualities are absent.

Libraries were prepared through the immunoSEQ multiplex PCR assay. A mixture of 60 forward primers for TCR Vbeta segments and 13 reverse primers for TCR Jbeta segments was used in the multiplex PCR. Amplification of the CDR3 region of rearranged TCR beta genes was performed with a multiplex PCR assay on genomic DNA. Amplified TCR beta libraries were sequenced as 87-base-pair reads on the Illumina HiSeq System. The paper's data handling went like this. In a later analysis, 77 million or so unique TCR beta chains were counted across the approximately 670 repertoires, and roughly 11 million of these chains were shared by at least two donors. Raw reads were error-corrected and collapsed into unique sequences by a nearest-neighbor algorithm in which closely related sequences were merged to remove PCR and sequencing errors. To assign V, D and J gene segments, CDR3 sequences were aligned to IMGT reference sequences. For a sequence to be retained, a match of at least six nucleotides to both a V gene segment and a J gene segment was required. A rearrangement counted as productive if the CDR3 had no stop codons and remained in frame with V and J, and every other rearrangement counted as non-productive. Following IMGT convention, CDR3 was defined as the stretch from the second conserved V-encoded cysteine to the conserved J-encoded phenylalanine. Sequences without an unambiguous match to a single V gene segment were excluded from the earlier analysis of a few hundred of the donors. In an earlier analysis of about 590 of the donors, a V segment was called functional when productive rearrangements were above 56.7%, and segregating when the standard deviation between donors exceeded 5%. A statistical classification framework was built for diagnosing cytomegalovirus status from the catalog of TCR beta chain sequences. V and J gene assignment, in a later analysis, came from comparing TCR nucleotide sequences with IMGT/GENE-DB human TR gene sequences. Using the TCRdist pipeline, a later analysis assigned CDR3 sequences along with most-parsimonious VDJ recombination scenarios. In a later analysis, each TCR beta chain was defined by its CDR3 amino acid sequence together with its V-gene family, and reads without a unique V-gene family were excluded. As a way to deal with suspected cross-contamination and a sequencing artifact, a later analysis dropped roughly 620 nucleotide sequences that were highly shared and had low generation probability. In a later analysis, a clonal expansion index was calculated for each public chain from normalized within-repertoire ranks of inferred template counts. Generation probabilities in a later analysis came from a VDJ recombination model fitted to out-of-frame rearrangements, and those results were checked against IGoR. In a later analysis, TCR-TCR, TCR-HLA and TCR-CMV co-occurrence was scored with hypergeometric tests, and a repertoire-size bias correction was applied to TCR pairs. A later analysis estimated false discovery rates by permuting HLA or CMV assignments 20 times. In a later analysis, co-occurring TCRs were grouped using DBSCAN, and TCRdist sequence similarity was added for clustering within HLA-allele-positive subsets. For co-occurrence clustering, repertoires with fewer than 30,000 or more than 120,000 public chains were excluded, along with five repertoires with anomalous nucleotide sharing. TCRdb took this table from immuneACCESS and kept in-frame rearrangements with V and J called. Such tables lack part of the clones; where checked against another copy, unresolved V genes explain under half of the gap, and the rest is unexplained. V, J and clone size are taken as reported in that table, and D and trimming were inferred from the DNA itself. This sample comprises roughly 99,000 clones, roughly three quarters of them detected only once. The ten largest clones capture less than 2.5% of the sample.

Sample: PBMCs. Recombination joined TRBV27 with TRBJ2-6, with TRBD2 as a weak D call on 6 bases. The source is a man aged 18 to 35 in good health and CMV-seronegative. The DNA sequence follows: TGTGCCAGCAGCAGTAACGGGGGCTCTGGGGCCAACGTCCTGACTTTC. Translation gives CASSSNGGSGANVLTF.